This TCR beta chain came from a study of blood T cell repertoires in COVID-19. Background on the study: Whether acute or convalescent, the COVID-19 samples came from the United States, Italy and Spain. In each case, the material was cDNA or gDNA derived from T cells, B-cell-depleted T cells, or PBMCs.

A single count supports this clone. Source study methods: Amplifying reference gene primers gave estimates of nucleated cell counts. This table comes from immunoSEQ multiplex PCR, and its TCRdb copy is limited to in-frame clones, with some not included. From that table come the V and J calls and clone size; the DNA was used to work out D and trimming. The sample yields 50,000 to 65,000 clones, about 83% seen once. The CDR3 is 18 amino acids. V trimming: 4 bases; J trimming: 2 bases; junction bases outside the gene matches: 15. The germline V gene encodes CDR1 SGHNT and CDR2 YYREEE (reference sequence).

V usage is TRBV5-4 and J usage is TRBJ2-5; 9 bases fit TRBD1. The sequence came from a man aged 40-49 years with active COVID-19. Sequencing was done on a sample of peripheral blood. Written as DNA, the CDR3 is TGTGCCAGCAGCCGTGTCGTTACCGGGACAGGGACGCAAGAGACCCAGTACTTC. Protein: CASSRVVTGTGTQETQYF.